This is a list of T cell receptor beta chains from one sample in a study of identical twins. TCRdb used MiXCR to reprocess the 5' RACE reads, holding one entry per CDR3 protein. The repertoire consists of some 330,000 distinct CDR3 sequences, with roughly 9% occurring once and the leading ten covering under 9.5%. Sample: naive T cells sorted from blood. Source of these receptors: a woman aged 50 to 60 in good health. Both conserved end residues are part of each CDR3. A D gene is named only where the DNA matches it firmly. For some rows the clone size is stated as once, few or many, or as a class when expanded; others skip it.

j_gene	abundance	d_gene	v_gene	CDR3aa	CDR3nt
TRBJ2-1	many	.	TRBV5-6	CASSSTDWSHEQFF	TGTGCCAGCAGCTCCACGGACTGGTCCCATGAGCAGTTCTTC
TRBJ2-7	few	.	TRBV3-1	CASSQISYEQYF	TGTGCCAGCAGCCAAATCTCCTACGAGCAGTACTTC
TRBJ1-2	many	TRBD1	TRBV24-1	CATSDPTGTAYGYTF	TGTGCCACCAGTGATCCGACAGGGACAGCCTATGGCTACACCTTC
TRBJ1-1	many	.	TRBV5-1	CASSLLQQNTEAFF	TGCGCCAGCAGCTTATTGCAGCAGAACACTGAAGCTTTCTTT
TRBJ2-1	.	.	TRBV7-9	CASSPPQVKAQFF	TGTGCCAGCAGCCCCCCACAGGTCAAGGCGCAGTTCTTC
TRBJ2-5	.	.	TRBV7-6	CASSSRGAGLRETQYF	TGTGCCAGCAGCTCCCGAGGGGCGGGCCTTAGGGAGACCCAGTACTTC
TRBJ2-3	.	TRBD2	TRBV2	CASVPMTSGFEDTQYF	TGTGCCAGCGTTCCGATGACTAGCGGGTTTGAAGATACGCAGTATTTT
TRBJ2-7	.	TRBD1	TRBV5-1	CASSTGQGGHEQYF	TGCGCCAGCAGCACGGGACAGGGGGGGCATGAGCAGTACTTC
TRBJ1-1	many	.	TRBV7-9	CASSLRIPNTEAFF	TGTGCCAGCAGCTTAAGAATTCCCAACACTGAAGCTTTCTTT
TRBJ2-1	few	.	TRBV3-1	CASSPNDVYNEQFF	TGTGCCAGCAGCCCTAACGACGTTTACAATGAGCAGTTCTTC
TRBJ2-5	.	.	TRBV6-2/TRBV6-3	CASSYGGVGETQYF	TGTGCCAGCAGTTACGGGGGAGTTGGTGAGACCCAGTACTTC
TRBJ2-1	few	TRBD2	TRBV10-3	CAISASGELNEQFF	TGTGCCATCAGTGCCAGCGGGGAACTCAATGAGCAGTTCTTC
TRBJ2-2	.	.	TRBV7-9	CASTNFPGTGELFF	TGTGCCAGCACCAATTTTCCGGGTACCGGGGAGCTGTTTTTT
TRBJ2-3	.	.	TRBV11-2	CASSLGIVGRDTQYF	TGTGCCAGCAGCTTAGGAATAGTGGGGCGGGATACGCAGTATTTT
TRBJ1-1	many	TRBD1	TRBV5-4	CASSLERDRGYGAFF	TGTGCCAGCAGCCTTGAACGGGACAGGGGCTATGGAGCTTTCTTT
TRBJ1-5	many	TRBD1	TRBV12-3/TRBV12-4	CASSRDSDQPQHF	TGTGCCAGCAGCCGGGACAGCGATCAGCCCCAGCATTTT
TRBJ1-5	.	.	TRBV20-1	CSADKGGSGQPQHF	TGCAGTGCTGATAAAGGGGGATCAGGTCAGCCCCAGCATTTT
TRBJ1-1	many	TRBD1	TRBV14	CASSQRTGKNTEAFF	TGTGCCAGCAGCCAAAGGACAGGGAAGAACACTGAAGCTTTCTTT
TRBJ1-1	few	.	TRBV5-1	CASSQGSPAFF	TGCGCCAGCAGCCAAGGGTCTCCAGCTTTCTTT
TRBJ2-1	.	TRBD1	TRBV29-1	CSARDRPQRGNEQFF	TGCAGCGCCCGGGACAGGCCCCAGAGGGGCAATGAGCAGTTCTTC
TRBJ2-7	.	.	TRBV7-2	CASSLLPRRYEQYF	TGTGCCAGCAGCTTACTGCCCCGGAGGTACGAGCAGTACTTC
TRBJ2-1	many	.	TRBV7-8	CASSSGVDFSSYNEQFF	TGTGCCAGCAGCTCCGGGGTAGATTTCAGCTCCTACAATGAGCAGTTCTTC